The clone carrying this T cell receptor beta chain qualifies as large. This entry belongs to a study of spatial heterogeneity in lung cancer. Via MiXCR, TCRdb re-called the 5' RACE reads, giving one row per CDR3 protein. The table lists approximately 40,000 distinct CDR3 sequences, 6% to 7.5% of them singletons. V was pared by 1 base and J by 3 bases, with 13 bases between. CDR1 is MNHNS, CDR2 SASEGT, per germline. This CDR3 is built from 16 residues. Time point specified: sample taken at primary tumor resection. Extraction of whole RNA from tumor, nontumor lung or frozen PBMC preceded unsorted sequencing. Patients with untreated early-stage non-small cell lung cancer, numbering more than 55, were the donors.

This clonotype was sampled from a female donor with early-stage non-small cell lung cancer. The sequenced sample was PBMCs, obtained at surgery. The gene calls are TRBV6-1 and TRBJ1-5; perhaps TRBD1 as D (5 bases). The CDR3: CASSEGFGQTNQPQHF. The CDR3 DNA sequence: TGTGCCAGCAGTGAAGGGTTCGGACAAACCAATCAGCCCCAGCATTTT.